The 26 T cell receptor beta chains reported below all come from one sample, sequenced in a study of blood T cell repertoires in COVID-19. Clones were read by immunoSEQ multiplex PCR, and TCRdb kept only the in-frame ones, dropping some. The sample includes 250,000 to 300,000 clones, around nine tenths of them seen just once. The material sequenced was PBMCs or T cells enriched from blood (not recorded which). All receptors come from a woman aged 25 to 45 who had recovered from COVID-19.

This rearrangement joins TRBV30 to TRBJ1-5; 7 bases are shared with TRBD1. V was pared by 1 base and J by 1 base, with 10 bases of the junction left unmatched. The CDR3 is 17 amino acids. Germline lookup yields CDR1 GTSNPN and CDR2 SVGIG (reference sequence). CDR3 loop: CAWSADRAGRSNQPQHF. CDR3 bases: TGTGCCTGGAGTGCCGACAGGGCAGGGAGAAGCAATCAGCCCCAGCATTTT.

CDR3 sequence reads: CASSSPSLIQETQYF. CDR3 coding DNA: TGTGCCAGCAGTAGCCCCTCTTTGATTCAAGAGACCCAGTACTTC. The gene calls are TRBV6-2 or TRBV6-3 and TRBJ2-5, with D hard to call. This CDR3 has 15 residues. Germline CDR1 MNHEY, CDR2 SVGEGT. Deletions cut 5 bases from V and 2 bases from J, with 15 bases between.

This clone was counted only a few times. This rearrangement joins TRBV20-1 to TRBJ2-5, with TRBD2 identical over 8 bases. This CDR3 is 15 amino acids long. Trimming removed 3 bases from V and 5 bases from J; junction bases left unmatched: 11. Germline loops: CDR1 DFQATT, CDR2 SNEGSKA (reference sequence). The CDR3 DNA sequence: TGCAGTGCTAGTAATACAGCGGGAGTTTCGGAGACCCAGTACTTC. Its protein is CSASNTAGVSETQYF.

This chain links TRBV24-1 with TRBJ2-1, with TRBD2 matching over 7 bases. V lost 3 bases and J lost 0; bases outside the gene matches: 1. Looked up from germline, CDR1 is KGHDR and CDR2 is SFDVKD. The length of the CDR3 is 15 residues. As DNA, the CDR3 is TGTGCCACCAGTGATCGGACTAGCTCCTACAATGAGCAGTTCTTC. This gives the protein CATSDRTSSYNEQFF.

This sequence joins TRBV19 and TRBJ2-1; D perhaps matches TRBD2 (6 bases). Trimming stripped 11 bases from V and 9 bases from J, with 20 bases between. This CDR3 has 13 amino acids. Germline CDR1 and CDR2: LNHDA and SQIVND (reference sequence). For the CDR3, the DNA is TGTGCCCGCCTGGGGGGTTTCGGGGGTGAGCAGTTCTTC. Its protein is CARLGGFGGEQFF.

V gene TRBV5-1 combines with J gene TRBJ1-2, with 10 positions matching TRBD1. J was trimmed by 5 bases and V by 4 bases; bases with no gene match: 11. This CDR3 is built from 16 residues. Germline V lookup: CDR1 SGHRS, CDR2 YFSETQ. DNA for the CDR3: TGCGCCAGCAGCCCGGGACAGGGGATCGGCTCTTATGGCTACACCTTC. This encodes CASSPGQGIGSYGYTF.

Written as DNA, the CDR3 is TGTGCCAGCAGTTACGGACTAGCCACCTACAATGAGCAGTTCTTC. Amino acid sequence: CASSYGLATYNEQFF. The rearrangement links TRBV6-5 to TRBJ2-1; 8 positions match TRBD2. Trimming took 2 bases from V and 2 from J; bases not matched to a gene: 2. The CDR3 spans 15 residues. Germline lookup yields CDR1 MNHEY and CDR2 SVGAGI.

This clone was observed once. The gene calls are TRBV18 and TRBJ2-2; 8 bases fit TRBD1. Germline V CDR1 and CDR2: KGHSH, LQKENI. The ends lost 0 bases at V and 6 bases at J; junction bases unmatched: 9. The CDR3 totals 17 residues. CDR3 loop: CASSPPSRGRFAGELFF. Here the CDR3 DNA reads TGTGCCAGCTCACCACCGAGCAGGGGGCGGTTCGCCGGGGAGCTGTTTTTT.

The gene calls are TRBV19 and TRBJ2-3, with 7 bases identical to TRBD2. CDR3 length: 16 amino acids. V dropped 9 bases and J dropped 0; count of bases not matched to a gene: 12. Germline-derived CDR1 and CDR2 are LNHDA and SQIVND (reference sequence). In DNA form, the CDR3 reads TGTGCCAGCCGAGATCGGGGGAGGGGAAGCACAGATACGCAGTATTTT. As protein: CASRDRGRGSTDTQYF.

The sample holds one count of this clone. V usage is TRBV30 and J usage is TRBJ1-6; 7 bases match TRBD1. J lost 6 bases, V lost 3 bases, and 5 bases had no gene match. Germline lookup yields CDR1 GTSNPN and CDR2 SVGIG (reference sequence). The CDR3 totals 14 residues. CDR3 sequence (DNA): TGTGCCTGGAGCCTGGGACAGCCTAATTCACCCCTCCACTTT. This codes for CAWSLGQPNSPLHF. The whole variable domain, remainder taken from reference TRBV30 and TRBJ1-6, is SQTIHQWPATLVQPVGSPLSLECTVEGTSNPNLYWYRQAAGRGLQLLFYSVGIGQISSEVPQNLSASRPQDRQFILSSKKLLLSDSGFYLCAWSLGQPNSPLHFGNGTRLTVT.

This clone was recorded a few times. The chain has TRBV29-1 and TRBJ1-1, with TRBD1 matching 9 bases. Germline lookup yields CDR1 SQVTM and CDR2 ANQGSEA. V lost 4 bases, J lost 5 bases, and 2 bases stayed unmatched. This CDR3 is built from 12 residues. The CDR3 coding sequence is TGCAGCGTTGGGACAGGGGAAACTGAAGCTTTCTTT. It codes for CSVGTGETEAFF.

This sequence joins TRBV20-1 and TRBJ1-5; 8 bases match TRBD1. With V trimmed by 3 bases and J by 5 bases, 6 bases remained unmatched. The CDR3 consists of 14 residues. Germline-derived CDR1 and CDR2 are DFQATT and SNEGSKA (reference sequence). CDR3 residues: CSASETGVDQPQHF. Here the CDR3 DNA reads TGCAGTGCTAGTGAGACAGGGGTCGATCAGCCCCAGCATTTT.

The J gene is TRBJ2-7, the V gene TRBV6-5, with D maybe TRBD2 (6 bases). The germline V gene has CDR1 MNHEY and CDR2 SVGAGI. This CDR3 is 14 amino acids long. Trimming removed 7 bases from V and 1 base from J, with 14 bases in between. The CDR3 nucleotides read TGTGCCAGCAAGCGGGTGGTAGGGTCCTACGAGCAGTACTTC. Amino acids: CASKRVVGSYEQYF.

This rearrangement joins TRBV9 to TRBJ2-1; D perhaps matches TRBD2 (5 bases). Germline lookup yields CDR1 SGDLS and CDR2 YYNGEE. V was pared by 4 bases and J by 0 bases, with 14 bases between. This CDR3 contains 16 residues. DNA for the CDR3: TGTGCCAGCAGCCTATTTTCGGGAAGCTCCTACAATGAGCAGTTCTTC. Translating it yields CASSLFSGSSYNEQFF.

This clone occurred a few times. The CDR3 region is CASSRQGNSPLHF. CDR3 sequence (DNA): TGTGCCAGCAGTAGACAGGGGAATTCACCCCTCCACTTT. The genes are TRBV3-1 (or the pseudogene TRBV3-2) and TRBJ1-6, with 8 bases aligning to TRBD1. J lost 7 bases, V lost 6 bases, and 2 bases had no gene match. Germline V lookup: CDR1 LGHDT, CDR2 YNNKEL (reference sequence). CDR3 length: 13 amino acids.

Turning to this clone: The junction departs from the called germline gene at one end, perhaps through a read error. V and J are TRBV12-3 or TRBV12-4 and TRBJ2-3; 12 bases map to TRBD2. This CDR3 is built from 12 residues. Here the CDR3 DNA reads TGTGCCAGCACCACGACTAGCGGGAGAACGAATTTT. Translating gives CASTTTSGRTNF.

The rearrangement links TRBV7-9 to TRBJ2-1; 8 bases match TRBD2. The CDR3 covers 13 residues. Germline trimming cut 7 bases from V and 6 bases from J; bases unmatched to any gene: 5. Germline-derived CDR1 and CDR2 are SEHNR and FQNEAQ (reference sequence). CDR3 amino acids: CASNRLAFNEQFF. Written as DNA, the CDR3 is TGTGCCAGCAATCGACTAGCGTTCAATGAGCAGTTCTTC.

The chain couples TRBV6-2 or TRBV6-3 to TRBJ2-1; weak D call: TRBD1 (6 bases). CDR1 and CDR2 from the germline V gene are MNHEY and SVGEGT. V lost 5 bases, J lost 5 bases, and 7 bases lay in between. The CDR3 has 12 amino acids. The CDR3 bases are TGTGCCAGCAGTCACAGGGACAATGAGCAGTTCTTC. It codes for CASSHRDNEQFF.

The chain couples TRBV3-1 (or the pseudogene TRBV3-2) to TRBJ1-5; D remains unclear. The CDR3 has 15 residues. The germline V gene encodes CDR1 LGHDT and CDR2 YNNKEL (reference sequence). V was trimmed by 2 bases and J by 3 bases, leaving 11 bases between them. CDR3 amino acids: CASSQSSGLNQPQHF. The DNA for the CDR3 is TGTGCCAGCAGCCAAAGTAGCGGACTCAATCAGCCCCAGCATTTT.

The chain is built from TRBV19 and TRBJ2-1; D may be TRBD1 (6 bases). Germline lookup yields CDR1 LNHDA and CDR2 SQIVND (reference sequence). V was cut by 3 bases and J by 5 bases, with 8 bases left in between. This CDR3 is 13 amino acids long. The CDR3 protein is CASSMGANNEQFF. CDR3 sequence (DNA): TGTGCCAGTAGTATGGGGGCCAACAATGAGCAGTTCTTC.

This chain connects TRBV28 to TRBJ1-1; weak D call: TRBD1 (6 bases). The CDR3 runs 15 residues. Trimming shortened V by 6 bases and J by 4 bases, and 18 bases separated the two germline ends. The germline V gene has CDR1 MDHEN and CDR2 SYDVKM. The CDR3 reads CASRSFAGATTEAFF. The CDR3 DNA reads TGTGCCAGCAGATCGTTTGCAGGGGCGACCACTGAAGCTTTCTTT.

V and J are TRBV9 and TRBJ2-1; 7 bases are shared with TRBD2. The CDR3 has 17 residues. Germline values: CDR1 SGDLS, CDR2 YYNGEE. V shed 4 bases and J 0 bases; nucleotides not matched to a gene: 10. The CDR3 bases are TGTGCCAGCAGCCCCCAACCGGGGGGAAGCTCCTACAATGAGCAGTTCTTC. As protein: CASSPQPGGSSYNEQFF.

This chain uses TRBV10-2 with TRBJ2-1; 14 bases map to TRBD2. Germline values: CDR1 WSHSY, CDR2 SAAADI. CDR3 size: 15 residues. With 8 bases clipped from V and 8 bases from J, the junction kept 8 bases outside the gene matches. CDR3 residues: CASERGTSGRHEQFF. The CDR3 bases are TGCGCCAGCGAGAGGGGGACTAGCGGGAGACATGAGCAGTTCTTC.

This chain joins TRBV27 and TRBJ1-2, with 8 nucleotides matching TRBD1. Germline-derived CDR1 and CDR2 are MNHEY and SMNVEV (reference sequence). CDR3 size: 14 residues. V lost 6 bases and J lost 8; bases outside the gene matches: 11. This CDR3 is CASSFIQGARGYTF. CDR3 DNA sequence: TGTGCCAGCAGCTTCATCCAGGGGGCAAGGGGCTACACCTTC.

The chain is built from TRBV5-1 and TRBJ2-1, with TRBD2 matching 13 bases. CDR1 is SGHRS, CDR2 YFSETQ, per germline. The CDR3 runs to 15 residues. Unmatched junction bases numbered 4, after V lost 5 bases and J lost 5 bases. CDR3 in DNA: TGCGCCAGCAGACCGACTAGCGGGAGGAACAATGAGCAGTTCTTC. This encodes CASRPTSGRNNEQFF. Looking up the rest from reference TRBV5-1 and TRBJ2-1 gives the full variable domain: KAGVTQTPRYLIKTRGQQVTLSCSPISGHRSVSWYQQTPGQGLQFLFEYFSETQRNKGNFPGRFSGRQFSNSRSEMNVSTLELGDSALYLCASRPTSGRNNEQFFGPGTRLTVL.

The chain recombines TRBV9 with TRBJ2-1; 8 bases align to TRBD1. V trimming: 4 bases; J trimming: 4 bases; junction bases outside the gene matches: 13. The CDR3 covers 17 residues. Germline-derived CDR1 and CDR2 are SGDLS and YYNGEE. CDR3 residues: CASSHRSIGQGYNEQFF. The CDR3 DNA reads TGTGCCAGCAGCCATCGTAGTATCGGACAGGGTTACAATGAGCAGTTCTTC.